A single sample gave rise to the 4 T cell receptor beta chains below, sequenced in a study of T cell responses to AZD1222 COVID-19 vaccine. TCRdb's copy holds only in-frame clones and misses some; the assay was immunoSEQ multiplex PCR. The table has roughly 170,000 clones, approximately 90% seen once. The sample in question was peripheral blood, obtained on day 0 of AZD1222 vaccination. These receptors were collected from an adult in good health.

The chain uses TRBV29-1 and TRBJ2-5, with 7 bases lining up with TRBD1. CDR3 length: 14 amino acids. Germline trimming cut 2 bases from V and 4 bases from J; bases unmatched to any gene: 7. The germline CDR1 and CDR2 sequences are SQVTM and ANQGSEA. The CDR3 coding sequence is TGCAGCGTTGAACCAACAGGGGACCCAGAGACCCAGTACTTC. Encoded protein: CSVEPTGDPETQYF.

The chain links TRBV4-1 to TRBJ1-5; possibly TRBD1 for D (5 bases). In germline, CDR1 is MGHRA, CDR2 YSYEKL. V gave up 5 bases and J gave up 3 bases, with 8 bases separating them. The CDR3 extends over 13 amino acids. Written as DNA, the CDR3 is TGCGCCAGCAGCTGGGACCCCAATCAGCCCCAGCATTTT. Translating it yields CASSWDPNQPQHF.

The chain carries TRBV7-9 and TRBJ1-3, with TRBD1 matching over 9 bases. Looked up from germline, CDR1 is SEHNR and CDR2 is FQNEAQ (reference sequence). The CDR3 contains 17 residues. J was trimmed by 3 bases and V by 1 base; bases with no gene match: 7. The CDR3 nucleotides are TGTGCCAGCAGCTTAGTCGGGACAGGGTTTCGTGGAAACACCATATATTTT. It yields the protein CASSLVGTGFRGNTIYF.

This chain links TRBV18 with TRBJ1-1; no clear D. The CDR3 length is 15 residues. Trimming shortened V by 2 bases and J by 3 bases, and 13 bases separated the two germline ends. Germline values: CDR1 KGHSH, CDR2 LQKENI. This CDR3 is CASSPSSGTYTEAFF. As DNA, the CDR3 is TGTGCCAGCTCACCATCCTCAGGAACTTACACTGAAGCTTTCTTT.